The 25 T cell receptor beta chains in this list originate from one sample, sequenced in a study of PD-L1 blockade in urothelial cancer. Time point in this sample: pretreatment peripheral blood. Libraries were prepared by immunoSEQ multiplex PCR; TCRdb keeps only in-frame clonotypes and omits some of them. The sample holds 70,000 to 95,000 clones, 89% seen once. The material sequenced was PBMCs, taken around atezolizumab (anti-PD-L1) treatment. The source of these receptors is a woman older than 75 with urothelial cancer.

The V gene is TRBV19, the J gene TRBJ2-1; D is undetermined. Trimming took 6 bases from V and 5 from J, leaving 5 bases between them. The CDR3 runs to 11 residues. Germline V gives CDR1 LNHDA, CDR2 SQIVND (reference sequence). CDR3 protein: CASRQNNEQFF. Written as DNA, the CDR3 is TGTGCCAGTAGACAGAACAATGAGCAGTTCTTC. Full variable domain (missing parts from reference TRBV19 and TRBJ2-1): DGGITQSPKYLFRKEGQNVTLSCEQNLNHDAMYWYRQDPGQGLRLIYYSQIVNDFQKGDIAEGYSVSREKKESFPLTVTSAQKNPTAFYLCASRQNNEQFFGPGTRLTVL.

The chain has TRBV4-1 and TRBJ2-7; maybe TRBD1 (5 bases). V gave up 5 bases and J gave up 0 bases, with 29 bases separating them. The CDR3 runs to 20 residues. Germline V gives CDR1 MGHRA, CDR2 YSYEKL. DNA of the CDR3: TGCGCCAGCAGCTTAAACGTCTTATCTGGACAAAGGACCAGCTCCTACGAGCAGTACTTC. Encoded protein: CASSLNVLSGQRTSSYEQYF.

The V and J genes are TRBV6-5 and TRBJ2-1, with D perhaps TRBD1 (6 bases). Germline V gives CDR1 MNHEY, CDR2 SVGAGI. The CDR3 is made up of 15 amino acids. The V end lost 5 bases, the J end lost 0 bases, and 11 bases lay between the germline ends. CDR3 residues: CASSRQGSSYNEQFF. The CDR3 nucleotides are TGTGCCAGCAGTCGGCAGGGGAGCTCCTACAATGAGCAGTTCTTC.

The chain joins TRBV6-5 to TRBJ1-1; TRBD1 matches at 8 bases. The V gene end was trimmed by 6 bases and the J gene end by 8 bases; junction bases not matched to a gene: 2. Germline V gene data show CDR1 as MNHEY and CDR2 as SVGAGI. This CDR3 region has 11 residues. The CDR3: CASSRDREAFF. Here the CDR3 DNA reads TGTGCCAGCAGCCGGGACAGGGAAGCTTTCTTT.

CDR3 sequence: CASSESRQGMTGANVLTF. The CDR3 DNA sequence: TGTGCCAGCAGTGAATCCCGACAGGGTATGACTGGGGCCAACGTCCTGACTTTC. This chain links TRBV25-1 with TRBJ2-6; 7 positions agree with TRBD1. The J segment lost 2 bases and the V segment lost 1 base, leaving 8 bases of the junction unmatched. CDR3 length equals 18 residues. Germline V gene lookup returns CDR1 MGHDK and CDR2 SYGVNS. The full variable domain, completed using reference TRBV25-1 and TRBJ2-6, is EADIYQTPRYLVIGTGKKITLECSQTMGHDKMYWYQQDPGMELHLIHYSYGVNSTEKGDLSSESTVSRIRTEHFPLTLESARPSHTSQYLCASSESRQGMTGANVLTFGAGSRLTVL.

The chain joins TRBV4-2 to TRBJ2-3; D remains unclear. The ends were cut back, 2 bases at V and 1 base at J, with 4 bases in the middle. Per the germline V gene, CDR1 is LGHNA and CDR2 is YNFKEQ. There are 13 residues in the CDR3. CDR3 in amino acids: CASSQTGTDTQYF. The DNA for the CDR3 is TGTGCCAGCAGCCAAACTGGCACAGATACGCAGTATTTT.

The chain joins TRBV6-1 to TRBJ1-4; 10 nucleotides agree with TRBD1. Germline values: CDR1 MNHNS, CDR2 SASEGT. V shed 4 bases, J shed 8 bases, and the junction held 1 base outside the gene matches. The CDR3 spans 13 residues. The CDR3 coding sequence is TGTGCCAGCAGTGGGACAGGGGGGGAAAAACTGTTTTTT. This translates into CASSGTGGEKLFF.

The chain is built from TRBV6-1 and TRBJ2-5, with 8 bases lining up with TRBD2. The CDR3 contains 15 residues. Looked up from germline, CDR1 is MNHNS and CDR2 is SASEGT. V lost 5 bases and J lost 3; bases outside the gene matches: 8. CDR3 DNA: TGTGCCAGCAGTCCGGGACTAGTAAGGGAAGAGACCCAGTACTTC. The encoded protein is CASSPGLVREETQYF.

The chain employs TRBV7-3 and TRBJ1-1; D might be TRBD1 (6 bases). The CDR3 covers 15 residues. The germline CDR1 and CDR2 sequences are SGHTA and FQGTGA. Trimming shortened V by 2 bases and J by 0 bases, and 10 bases separated the two germline ends. CDR3 sequence reads: CASSLSAGVNTEAFF. CDR3 sequence (DNA): TGTGCCAGCAGCTTATCGGCAGGGGTGAACACTGAAGCTTTCTTT.

This rearrangement joins TRBV2 to TRBJ2-7; 7 bases line up with TRBD1. J was trimmed by 4 bases and V by 3 bases; bases with no gene match: 9. The germline CDR1 and CDR2 sequences are SNHLY and FYNNEI. The CDR3 runs to 15 residues. The DNA for the CDR3 is TGTGCCAGCAGTGAGAGGGGGCCTGGAAGTTACGAGCAGTACTTC. This gives the protein CASSERGPGSYEQYF.

The rearrangement joins TRBV10-1 to TRBJ2-5; 9 bases agree with TRBD2. V shed 8 bases and J 8 bases; nucleotides not matched to a gene: 6. CDR1 is WNHNN and CDR2 is SYGVQD in the germline V gene (reference sequence). This CDR3 comprises 12 residues. CDR3 in amino acids: CASGTSRATQYF. Here the CDR3 DNA reads TGCGCCAGCGGGACTAGCAGGGCAACCCAGTACTTC.

The CDR3, as DNA: TGTGCTAGTGGTTTGGGTCGGACAGGTTGGTCCACTGAAGCTTTCTTT. It translates to CASGLGRTGWSTEAFF. The chain employs TRBV12-5 and TRBJ1-1, with 7 nucleotides matching TRBD1. Losses at the gene ends were 1 base for V and 4 bases for J; bases not matched to a gene: 9. Germline V gene lookup returns CDR1 LGHNT and CDR2 FRNRAP. CDR3 length: 16 residues.

The V and J genes are TRBV29-1 and TRBJ1-2; 7 bases match TRBD1. Germline V gene data show CDR1 as SQVTM and CDR2 as ANQGSEA. Trimming removed 1 base from V and 0 bases from J; junction bases left unmatched: 5. This CDR3 region has 15 residues. This CDR3 is CSVEGSGTANYGYTF. The DNA of the CDR3 is TGCAGCGTTGAAGGTTCCGGGACAGCTAACTATGGCTACACCTTC.

This clone appeared a single time. The rearrangement joins TRBV7-9 to TRBJ1-2, with TRBD1 matching over 12 bases. The CDR3 extends over 17 amino acids. Germline-derived CDR1 and CDR2 are SEHNR and FQNEAQ (reference sequence). With 5 bases clipped from V and 3 bases from J, the junction kept 10 bases outside the gene matches. The CDR3 here is CASSRGTGGLTHYGYTF. The CDR3 nucleotides are TGTGCCAGCAGCCGGGGGACAGGGGGCCTTACCCACTATGGCTACACCTTC.

V usage is TRBV5-1 and J usage is TRBJ2-1; tentative D call: TRBD2 (5 bases). The CDR3 runs 14 residues. Between the trimmed V and J ends, which lost 4 bases and 6 bases, there was a span of 14 bases. The germline V gene encodes CDR1 SGHRS and CDR2 YFSETQ. The CDR3 loop is CASSPAEVSNEQFF. CDR3 DNA: TGCGCCAGCAGCCCAGCGGAAGTGAGCAATGAGCAGTTCTTC.

V gene TRBV28 combines with J gene TRBJ1-4; weak D call: TRBD1 (5 bases). V was shortened by 6 bases and J by 7 bases, with 12 bases between the two germline ends. Germline V lookup: CDR1 MDHEN, CDR2 SYDVKM. The CDR3 consists of 13 residues. The CDR3 coding sequence is TGTGCCAGCAGGTCCGGAGGGGTTGAAAAACTGTTTTTT. It codes for CASRSGGVEKLFF.

V is TRBV19 and J is TRBJ2-1, with TRBD1 identical over 7 bases. Trimming cost V 1 base and J 2 bases; bases outside gene matches: 11. This CDR3 has 18 residues. Germline loops: CDR1 LNHDA, CDR2 SQIVND (reference sequence). The chain's CDR3 is CASSIVSLQGSPYNEQFF. The CDR3 DNA reads TGTGCCAGTAGTATAGTATCCCTACAGGGGAGTCCCTACAATGAGCAGTTCTTC.

The chain is built from TRBV7-3 and TRBJ2-2; 7 bases fit TRBD1. Germline CDR1 reads SGHTA; CDR2 reads FQGTGA. The CDR3 covers 16 residues. The trim removed 1 base at V and 1 base at J, leaving 3 bases unmatched. The CDR3 nucleotides are TGTGCCAGCAGCTTAAAGAGGGGGCGGAACACCGGGGAGCTGTTTTTT. Protein sequence: CASSLKRGRNTGELFF.

This sequence joins TRBV6-1 and TRBJ1-5, with no clear D. Germline loops: CDR1 MNHNS, CDR2 SASEGT. Trimming took off 6 bases at V and 5 bases at J, with 5 bases between the two ends. The CDR3 is 11 residues long. CDR3 amino acids: CASSPDQPQHF. DNA for the CDR3: TGTGCCAGCAGCCCTGATCAGCCCCAGCATTTT.

The chain employs TRBV5-1 and TRBJ2-6; D perhaps matches TRBD2 (5 bases). This CDR3 is built from 15 residues. CDR1 and CDR2 from the germline V gene are SGHRS and YFSETQ. Trimming took 4 bases from V and 0 from J, leaving 8 bases between them. The CDR3 loop reads CASSRRDSGANVLTF. CDR3 DNA sequence: TGCGCCAGCAGCCGACGGGACTCTGGGGCCAACGTCCTGACTTTC.

This chain connects TRBV5-1 to TRBJ2-1, with 10 bases identical to TRBD2. Germline CDR1 and CDR2: SGHRS and YFSETQ. The V gene end was trimmed by 2 bases and the J gene end by 9 bases; junction bases not matched to a gene: 5. The CDR3 is 14 amino acids. The CDR3 DNA reads TGCGCCAGCAGCTTATCAGCGGGGGGGAGTGAGCAGTTCTTC. Its translation: CASSLSAGGSEQFF.

V gene TRBV4-1 combines with J gene TRBJ2-7, with 9 bases identical to TRBD1. V dropped 8 bases and J dropped 6; count of bases not matched to a gene: 14. CDR1 MGHRA and CDR2 YSYEKL come from the germline V gene. The CDR3 has 15 amino acids. The DNA of the CDR3 is TGCGCCAGCGCCGCGGGACAGGGTTCGCCGCGCGAGCAGTACTTC. Residues: CASAAGQGSPREQYF.

There are a few counts of this clone. This sequence joins TRBV28 and TRBJ2-2, with D maybe TRBD2 (5 bases). V was cut by 5 bases and J by 4 bases, with 8 bases left in between. Germline V gives CDR1 MDHEN, CDR2 SYDVKM. The CDR3 sequence is 13 residues long. The CDR3 nucleotides are TGTGCCAGCAGTCTCGGAGGCACCGGGGAGCTGTTTTTT. Protein sequence: CASSLGGTGELFF.

V and J are TRBV27 and TRBJ2-1; 13 bases are a match to TRBD2. Germline lookup yields CDR1 MNHEY and CDR2 SMNVEV (reference sequence). J lost 6 bases, V lost 0 bases, and 17 bases had no gene match. CDR3 length: 21 amino acids. The CDR3 bases are TGTGCCAGCAGTTTATCACTCGTTTGGAATACGACTAGCGGGAGGTTCAATGAGCAGTTCTTC. Amino acid sequence: CASSLSLVWNTTSGRFNEQFF.

The chain is built from TRBV11-2 and TRBJ1-3; D gene uncertain. Trimming stripped 1 base from V and 3 bases from J, with 7 bases between. Germline V gene sequence: CDR1 SGHAT, CDR2 FQNNGV. This CDR3 has 14 amino acids. For the CDR3, the DNA is TGTGCCAGCAGCTTAGCATCGGTTGGAAACACCATATATTTT. This codes for CASSLASVGNTIYF.